This T cell receptor (beta chain) emerged from a study of T cells in Graves' hyperthyroidism and ophthalmopathy. Germline-derived CDR1 and CDR2 are SGHTA and FQGNSA. Trimming removed 1 base from V and 0 bases from J, with 7 bases in between. The CDR3 runs 15 residues. At least ten counts were recorded for this clonotype. The source material, RNA transcripts, was used to amplify TCR beta CDR3 regions. RT-PCR in the first round (using the HTBI primer set) targeted the TCR CDR3. Via MiXCR, TCRdb re-called the multiplex PCR reads, giving one row per CDR3 protein. The sample contains some 500,000 distinct CDR3 sequences, about 16% of which appear only once.

The sequence came from a woman aged 25 to 39 with Graves' ophthalmopathy. The source material was blood. The V call is TRBV7-2, the J call TRBJ2-4; unclear D gene. CDR3 region: CASSLDRLAKNIQYF. CDR3 nucleotides: TGTGCCAGCAGCTTAGATAGACTAGCCAAAAACATTCAGTACTTC.